What follows is one T cell receptor beta chain and its context. Its matching antigen is unknown. A multiplex PCR was run with 60 Vbeta primers and 13 Jbeta primers. Clones were sequenced by immunoSEQ multiplex PCR, and TCRdb holds only the in-frame ones, with some missing. The top ten clones hold around 6% of a sample with 150,000 to 200,000 clones, 82% of them seen once. The sample originates from a study of cytomegalovirus exposure and HLA in healthy donors. Study results and caveats: Of the V segments, some could not be distinguished, including TRBV6-2 and TRBV6-3, and were excluded. The authors listed 150 to 200 TCR beta chains as cytomegalovirus-associated. Within an earlier analysis, most TCR beta V segments proved productive either about 90% or about 30% of the time.

CDR1 and CDR2 from the germline V gene are MNHNS and SASEGT. Trimming cost V 3 bases and J 8 bases; bases outside gene matches: 8. The CDR3 totals 15 residues. Though probably carrying unrecorded immune exposures, donors were nominally healthy at sampling. The chain joins TRBV6-1 to TRBJ1-4; 8 bases fit TRBD1. Sequencing used PBMCs. The TCR originated in a woman aged 45 to 65 in good health and CMV-seropositive. CDR3 DNA sequence: TGTGCCAGCAGTGAGGCCGGGACAGGTAGAGAAAAACTGTTTTTT. This gives the protein CASSEAGTGREKLFF.